This entry lists 14 T cell receptor beta chains sequenced from one sample in a study of OX40 agonist ivuxolimab in advanced cancers. Measured with immunoSEQ multiplex PCR; TCRdb has only the in-frame clones, and not every one. There are 65,000 to 85,000 clones in the sample; 92% occur only once, and 6% to 8.5% lies in the top ten. The sample consisted of CD4+ or CD8+ T cells sorted from blood, taken in a trial of the OX40 agonist ivuxolimab. The receptor source for this set is an adult with an advanced solid tumor such as melanoma, head and neck, liver or kidney cancer.

The rearrangement joins TRBV7-2 to TRBJ2-1; TRBD2 agrees at 12 bases. After removal of 5 bases from V and 0 bases from J, the junction contained 5 bases not matched to a gene. Germline V gene lookup returns CDR1 SGHTA and CDR2 FQGNSA. The CDR3 loop spans 17 amino acids. The CDR3 loop is CASSDGLAGTSYNEQFF. The CDR3 coding sequence is TGTGCCAGCAGCGACGGACTAGCGGGGACCTCCTACAATGAGCAGTTCTTC.

The chain combines TRBV2 with TRBJ2-1; 7 nucleotides match TRBD2. With V trimmed by 6 bases and J by 4 bases, 9 bases remained unmatched. Per the germline V gene, CDR1 is SNHLY and CDR2 is FYNNEI. This CDR3 comprises 15 residues. The CDR3 nucleotides read TGTGCCAGCAGACCCCGAGGACTAGAGTACAATGAGCAGTTCTTC. The encoded protein is CASRPRGLEYNEQFF.

In DNA form, the CDR3 reads TGTGCCAGCAGCGGTAATTCACCCCTCCACTTT. This encodes CASSGNSPLHF. The chain carries TRBV13 and TRBJ1-6; D ambiguous. Germline assignment: CDR1 PRHDT and CDR2 FYEKMQ (reference sequence). The CDR3 contains 11 residues. V was pared by 5 bases and J by 6 bases, with 2 bases between.

J is TRBJ2-2 and V is TRBV29-1; either TRBD1 or TRBD2 may fit D (5 bases each). V dropped 0 bases and J dropped 0 bases, with 5 bases sitting between them. Germline V gives CDR1 SQVTM, CDR2 ANQGSEA. This CDR3 spans 14 amino acids. The CDR3 nucleotides read TGCAGCGTTGAAGAGGGACCGAACACCGGGGAGCTGTTTTTT. As protein: CSVEEGPNTGELFF.

The gene calls are TRBV11-2 and TRBJ2-7; 7 bases align to TRBD1. The germline V gene has CDR1 SGHAT and CDR2 FQNNGV. The CDR3 is made up of 16 amino acids. The V gene end was trimmed by 1 base and the J gene end by 2 bases; junction bases not matched to a gene: 8. The CDR3 protein is CASSLAGRGFTYEQYF. The CDR3 region has the DNA TGTGCCAGCAGCTTAGCGGGCAGGGGGTTCACCTACGAGCAGTACTTC.

The rearrangement links TRBV11-2 to TRBJ2-7, with D uncertain. Germline V gene lookup returns CDR1 SGHAT and CDR2 FQNNGV. This CDR3 has 11 residues. V shed 5 bases and J shed 7 bases, with 9 bases lying between them. DNA for the CDR3: TGTGCCAGCAGCCCATTTGGTGAGCAGTACTTC. Translating gives CASSPFGEQYF.

The chain carries TRBV18 and TRBJ1-4; D uncertain. There are 16 residues in the CDR3. The germline gives CDR1 KGHSH, CDR2 LQKENI. Trimming took 3 bases from V and 0 from J, leaving 11 bases between them. CDR3 sequence: CASSPSGRATNEKLFF. The CDR3 coding sequence is TGTGCCAGCTCACCCTCAGGACGGGCAACTAATGAAAAACTGTTTTTT.

V and J are TRBV7-9 and TRBJ1-1, with D possibly TRBD1 on 6 matching bases. The CDR3 length is 17 residues. Trimming stripped 4 bases from V and 0 bases from J, with 18 bases between. The germline V gene has CDR1 SEHNR and CDR2 FQNEAQ (reference sequence). CDR3 residues: CASSSPGGGTVNTEAFF. The CDR3 coding sequence is TGTGCCAGCAGCTCCCCGGGAGGGGGGACGGTGAACACTGAAGCTTTCTTT.

This chain uses TRBV12-5 with TRBJ2-5, with D possibly matching TRBD1 (5 bases). The CDR3 consists of 14 residues. V gave up 5 bases and J gave up 2 bases, with 12 bases separating them. The germline V gene has CDR1 LGHNT and CDR2 FRNRAP. Here the CDR3 reads CASGLTALQETQYF. CDR3 bases: TGTGCTAGTGGTCTGACAGCCCTGCAAGAGACCCAGTACTTC.

The chain is built from TRBV4-1 and TRBJ2-7; no clear D. The V gene's germline CDR1 is MGHRA and CDR2 YSYEKL. The CDR3 extends over 15 amino acids. Trimming removed 0 bases from V and 2 bases from J, with 11 bases in between. Here the CDR3 reads CASSQEAGEAYEQYF. The CDR3 DNA is TGCGCCAGCAGCCAAGAGGCTGGCGAGGCCTACGAGCAGTACTTC.

This clone appeared a single time. The rearrangement uses TRBV4-1 and TRBJ2-7; D may correspond to TRBD1 or TRBD2 (5 bases each). The V end lost 3 bases, the J end lost 4 bases, and 13 bases lay between the germline ends. The CDR3 covers 14 residues. Germline V gene sequence: CDR1 MGHRA, CDR2 YSYEKL. CDR3 amino acids: CASSHRDGSYEQYF. CDR3 DNA sequence: TGCGCCAGCAGCCACAGGGACGGATCTTACGAGCAGTACTTC.

V gene TRBV11-2 combines with J gene TRBJ2-7; the D gene is possibly TRBD1 (6 bases). The V gene's germline CDR1 is SGHAT and CDR2 FQNNGV. The CDR3 extends over 14 amino acids. V gave up 1 base and J gave up 2 bases, with 9 bases separating them. The CDR3 DNA is TGTGCCAGCAGCTTAGGGCAGGGGACCTACGAGCAGTACTTC. It yields the protein CASSLGQGTYEQYF. The variable domain in full, completed from reference TRBV11-2 and TRBJ2-7, reads EAGVAQSPRYKIIEKRQSVAFWCNPISGHATLYWYQQILGQGPKLLIQFQNNGVVDDSQLPKDRFSAERLKGVDSTLKIQPAKLEDSAVYLCASSLGQGTYEQYFGPGTRLTVT.

The chain employs TRBV5-6 and TRBJ2-7; D remains unclear. This CDR3 is built from 14 residues. Germline assignment: CDR1 SGHDT and CDR2 YYEEEE. V lost 4 bases to trimming and J lost 3 bases, with 14 bases between them. This CDR3 reads CASSPAAPGYEQYF. The CDR3 DNA reads TGTGCCAGCAGCCCGGCGGCTCCCGGCTACGAGCAGTACTTC.

This clone occurred once. This chain uses TRBV7-3 with TRBJ1-2; the match to TRBD1 covers 10 bases. The CDR3 length is 13 residues. Germline V CDR1 and CDR2: SGHTA, FQGTGA. V was clipped by 8 bases and J by 9 bases; unmatched bases: 9. The CDR3 DNA reads TGTGCCAGCGGACAGACAGGGGGCGATCGCTACACCTTC. Translating it yields CASGQTGGDRYTF.